The clone carrying this T cell receptor beta chain was counted a few times. Antigen specificity is unknown. With 3 bases removed from V and 2 bases from J, the gap between germline ends came to 11 bases. The CDR3 runs 15 residues. The germline gives CDR1 LNHDA, CDR2 SQIVND (reference sequence). TCRdb's table, derived via immunoSEQ multiplex PCR, lists solely in-frame clones and lacks some. Of over 80,000 clones in the sample, around 93% are singletons; the top ten hold around 0.36%. The data were taken from a study of graft-versus-host responses after intestinal transplantation. Study-wide context: After anti-thymocyte globulin induction, recipients took tacrolimus and steroids for three to four years.

General study points: Declines in HvG clones occurring early post-transplant were associated with peak circulating GvH clone levels. GvH clones surfaced in recipient marrow, some emerging earlier in ileum or blood.

The clonotype originates from a human donor who was the organ donor for an intestinal transplant. This chain joins TRBV19 and TRBJ2-1, with D possibly being TRBD2 (6 bases). This material consisted of unstimulated CD8+ T cells sorted from spleen or lymph node cells, taken before transplant. This CDR3 reads CASSIVGGTYNEQFF. CDR3 DNA: TGTGCCAGTAGTATCGTCGGGGGAACCTACAATGAGCAGTTCTTC.